The 7 T cell receptor beta chains reported below all come from one sample, sequenced in a study of T cells expressing NK-cell markers. One entry per CDR3 protein, without DNA, is what TCRdb gives after re-calling the 5' RACE reads. This sample contains approximately 550,000 distinct CDR3 sequences. The specimen was blood T cells: a sorted CD56 or NKG2C T cell subset, CD4+ or CD8+ T cells, or bulk PBMC T cells (not recorded which). The source is a man younger than 35 in good health.

V and J are TRBV12-3 or TRBV12-4 and TRBJ2-5. CDR3 size: 11 residues. CDR3 sequence: CASSTQTTQYF.

The V call is TRBV20-1, the J call TRBJ2-1; there is no DNA to check the TCRdb D call of TRBD2. The V gene's germline CDR1 is DFQATT and CDR2 SNEGSKA (reference sequence). This CDR3 has 17 amino acids. The CDR3 sequence is CSATGTSGMSSYNEQFF.

This rearrangement joins TRBV3-1 to TRBJ2-7; no DNA is available, so the TRBD1 call from TCRdb remains unchecked. Looked up from germline, CDR1 is LGHDT and CDR2 is YNNKEL (reference sequence). The CDR3 contains 15 residues. The CDR3 spells CASSQIDRVSYEQYF.

This chain uses TRBV6-2 or TRBV6-3 with TRBJ2-1; there is no DNA to check the TCRdb D call of TRBD2. This CDR3 contains 18 residues. Germline values: CDR1 MNHEY, CDR2 SVGEGT. CDR3 region: CASSKLASGRNNYNEQFF.

The chain uses TRBV5-1 and TRBJ2-2; TCRdb proposes TRBD2, but this gene call is untestable without DNA. The germline CDR1 and CDR2 sequences are SGHRS and YFSETQ. There are 16 residues in the CDR3. This CDR3 reads CASSLEREFDTGELFF.

This sequence joins TRBV5-1 and TRBJ2-3; the D call from TCRdb, TRBD1, cannot be confirmed without DNA. The CDR3 contains 17 residues. The germline V gene encodes CDR1 SGHRS and CDR2 YFSETQ. This CDR3 is CASSLVSSGRNTDTQYF.

CDR3 amino acids: CASSIDGLAGVNEQFF. The chain employs TRBV19 and TRBJ2-1; the TCRdb D gene call, TRBD2, has no DNA to confirm it. The CDR3 length is 16 residues. Looked up from germline, CDR1 is LNHDA and CDR2 is SQIVND (reference sequence).